What follows describes a single T cell receptor (beta chain). Time point defined: patch test 3, about 24 weeks after DPC sensitization. Treatment reported: therapeutic diphenylcyclopropenone sensitization with weekly scalp DPC. The V end was cut by 7 bases, the J end by 6 bases, with 15 bases between. There are 13 residues in the CDR3. The V gene's germline CDR1 is SQVTM and CDR2 ANQGSEA. These data are taken from a study of human T cells and chemical hapten exposure. From the RACE reads, TCRdb called clonotypes with MiXCR, one entry per CDR3 protein. The sample has 99,000 or so distinct CDR3 sequences, around 34% seen once.

This chain links TRBV29-1 with TRBJ1-4, with D possibly being TRBD1 (5 bases). The receptor was isolated from a man between 35 and 55 years old with alopecia areata. Some clones in this sample may be carry-over from other donors' samples. Sequences were derived from whole blood, sampled in connection with sensitization to the hapten diphenylcyclopropenone (DPC). The CDR3 nucleotides are TGCAGCGCCGCTGGGGCAGGCTATGAAAAACTGTTTTTT. Translation gives CSAAGAGYEKLFF.